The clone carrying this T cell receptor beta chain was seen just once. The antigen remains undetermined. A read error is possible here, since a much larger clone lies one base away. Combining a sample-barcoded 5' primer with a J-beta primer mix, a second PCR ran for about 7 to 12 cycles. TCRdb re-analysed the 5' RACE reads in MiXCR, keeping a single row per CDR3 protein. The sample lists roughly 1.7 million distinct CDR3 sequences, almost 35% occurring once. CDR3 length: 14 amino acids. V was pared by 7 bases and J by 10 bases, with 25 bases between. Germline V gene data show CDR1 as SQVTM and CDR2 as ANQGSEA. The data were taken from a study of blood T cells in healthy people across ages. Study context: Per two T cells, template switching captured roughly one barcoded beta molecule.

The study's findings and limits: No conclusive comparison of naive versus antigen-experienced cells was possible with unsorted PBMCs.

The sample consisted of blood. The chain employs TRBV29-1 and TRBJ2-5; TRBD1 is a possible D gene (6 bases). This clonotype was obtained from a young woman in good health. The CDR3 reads CSASGHTAKGIQYF. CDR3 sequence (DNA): TGCAGCGCCTCGGGACACACGGCCAAAGGGATCCAGTACTTC.